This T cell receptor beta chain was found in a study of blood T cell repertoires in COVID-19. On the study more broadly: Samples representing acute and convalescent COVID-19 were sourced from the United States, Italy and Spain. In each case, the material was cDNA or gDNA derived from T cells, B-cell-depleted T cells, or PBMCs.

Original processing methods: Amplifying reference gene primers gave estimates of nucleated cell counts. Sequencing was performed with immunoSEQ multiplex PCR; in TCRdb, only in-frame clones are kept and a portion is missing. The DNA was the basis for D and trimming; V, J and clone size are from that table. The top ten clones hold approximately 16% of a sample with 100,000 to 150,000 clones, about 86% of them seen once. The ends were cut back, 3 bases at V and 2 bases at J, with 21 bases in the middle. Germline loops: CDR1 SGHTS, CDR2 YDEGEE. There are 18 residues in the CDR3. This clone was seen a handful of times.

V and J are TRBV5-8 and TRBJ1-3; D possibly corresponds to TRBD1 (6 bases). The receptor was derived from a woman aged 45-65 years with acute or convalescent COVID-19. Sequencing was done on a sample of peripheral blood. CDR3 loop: CASSWGTLKEIPGNTIYF. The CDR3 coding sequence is TGTGCCAGCAGCTGGGGGACACTAAAGGAGATCCCTGGAAACACCATATATTTT.